This entry concerns a single TCR beta chain. Its antigen remains unknown. This entry belongs to a study of T cells in Graves' hyperthyroidism and ophthalmopathy. Stability of Graves' hyperthyroidism was defined as absent ophthalmopathy progression within 18 months. A patient was excluded if there was uncontrolled infection, other autoimmune disease, pregnancy or lactation. From RNA transcripts, TCR beta CDR3 regions were amplified. In the first-round RT-PCR of the TCR CDR3, the HTBI primer set was used. One entry per CDR3 protein, called by TCRdb with MiXCR from the multiplex PCR reads. The sample comprises approximately 710,000 distinct CDR3 sequences, 17% of which are singletons, and roughly 16% rests with the top ten. General observations from the study: From stable hyperthyroidism, ophthalmopathy was separated by a 13 V-J model. Most thyroid clonotypes expanded above 0.001 appeared in blood too.

The germline gives CDR1 SEHNR, CDR2 FQNEAQ (reference sequence). The CDR3 is 14 amino acids. J was trimmed by 4 bases and V by 5 bases; bases with no gene match: 4. The sequenced material came from blood. The V gene is TRBV7-9, the J gene TRBJ1-4, with 7 bases aligning to TRBD1. This receptor was identified in a man aged 45-65 years with Graves' hyperthyroidism. The CDR3 sequence: CASSRGQSNEKLFF. CDR3 nucleotide sequence: TGTGCCAGCAGCCGGGGACAGAGTAATGAAAAACTGTTTTTT.